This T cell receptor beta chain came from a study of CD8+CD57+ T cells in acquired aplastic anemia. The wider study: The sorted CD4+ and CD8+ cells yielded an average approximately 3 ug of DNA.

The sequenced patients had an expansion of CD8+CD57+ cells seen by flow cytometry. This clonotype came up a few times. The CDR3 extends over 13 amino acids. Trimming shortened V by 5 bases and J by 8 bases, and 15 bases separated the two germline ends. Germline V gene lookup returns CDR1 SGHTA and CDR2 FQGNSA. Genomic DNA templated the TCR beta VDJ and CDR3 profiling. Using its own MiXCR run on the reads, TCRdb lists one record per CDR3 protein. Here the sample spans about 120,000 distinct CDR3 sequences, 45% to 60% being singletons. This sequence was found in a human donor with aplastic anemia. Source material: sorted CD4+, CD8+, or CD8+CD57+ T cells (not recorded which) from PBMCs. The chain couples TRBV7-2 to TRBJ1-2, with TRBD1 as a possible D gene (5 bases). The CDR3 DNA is TGTGCCAGCAGCGGGGACCAGAGTCGCGGCTACACCTTC. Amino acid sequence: CASSGDQSRGYTF. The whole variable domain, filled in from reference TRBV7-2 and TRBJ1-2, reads GAGVSQSPSNKVTEKGKDVELRCDPISGHTALYWYRQSLGQGLEFLIYFQGNSAPDKSGLPSDRFSAERTGGSVSTLTIQRTQQEDSAVYLCASSGDQSRGYTFGSGTRLTVV.